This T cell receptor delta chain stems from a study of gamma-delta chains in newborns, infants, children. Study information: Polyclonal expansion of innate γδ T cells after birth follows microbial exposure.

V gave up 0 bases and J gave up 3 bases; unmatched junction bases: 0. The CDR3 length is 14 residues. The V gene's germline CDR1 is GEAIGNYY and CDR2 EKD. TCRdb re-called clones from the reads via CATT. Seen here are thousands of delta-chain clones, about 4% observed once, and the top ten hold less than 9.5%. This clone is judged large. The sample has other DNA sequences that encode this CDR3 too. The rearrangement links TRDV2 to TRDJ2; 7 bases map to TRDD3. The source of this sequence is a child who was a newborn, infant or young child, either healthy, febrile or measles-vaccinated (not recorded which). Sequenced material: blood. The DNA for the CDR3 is TGTGCCTGTGACACCTGGGGGATGACAGCACAACTCTTCTTT. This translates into CACDTWGMTAQLFF.